This section outlines one T cell receptor (beta chain) sequence together with its context. This entry is derived from a study of blood T cell repertoires in COVID-19. In the study overall: There were acute and convalescent COVID-19 samples, and they came from the United States, Italy and Spain. From T cells, B-cell-depleted T cells, or PBMCs came the material, which was cDNA or gDNA.

In the original analysis: From reference gene primer amplification, estimates of nucleated cell counts were derived. Produced via immunoSEQ multiplex PCR; TCRdb's table is partial and in-frame only. V and J calls and clone size are copied from that table; D and trimming were computed from the DNA. The table has about 100,000 clones, around 84% seen once. The V gene's germline CDR1 is LGHNA and CDR2 YSLEER. V lost 1 base, J lost 0 bases, and 9 bases lay in between. This CDR3 has 15 amino acids. This receptor was identified in a man aged 70-80 years with active or convalescent COVID-19. The V call is TRBV4-3, the J call TRBJ1-1; D is ambiguous. The sequenced sample consisted of peripheral blood. The CDR3 DNA follows: TGCGCCAGCAGCCAAGGGGCTAAGTTGAACACTGAAGCTTTCTTT. Protein product: CASSQGAKLNTEAFF.